Below are 11 T cell receptor beta chains sequenced from a single sample in a study of CD8 T cells in ankylosing spondylitis. These receptors have no known antigen. Study observations and caveats: A TCR beta motif of roughly eight highly homologous variants appeared characteristic of ankylosing spondylitis blood.

TCRdb ran MiXCR on the 5' RACE reads and lists one entry per CDR3 protein. The table includes around 450,000 distinct CDR3 sequences, 20% to 30% detected once. The specimen was blood, either unsorted or a sorted T cell fraction (not recorded which). All receptors derive from a male donor with ankylosing spondylitis.

This clonotype was observed many times. The V and J genes are TRBV20-1 and TRBJ1-1, with D possibly matching TRBD1 (5 bases). The CDR3 runs 14 residues. Germline V gene lookup returns CDR1 DFQATT and CDR2 SNEGSKA (reference sequence). Trimming stripped 2 bases from V and 0 bases from J, with 10 bases between. Here the CDR3 reads CSARYGAVNTEAFF. DNA of the CDR3: TGCAGTGCTAGATATGGGGCCGTGAACACTGAAGCTTTCTTT.

This clonotype was detected only once. The rearrangement joins TRBV5-5 to TRBJ2-3, with D hard to call. In germline, CDR1 is SGHKS, CDR2 YYEKEE (reference sequence). Trimming removed 0 bases at V and 8 bases at J, with 4 bases between. The CDR3 is 11 residues long. CDR3 region: CASSLEFTQYF. As DNA, the CDR3 is TGTGCCAGCAGCTTGGAGTTTACGCAGTATTTT.

This clonotype has just a few counts. The chain couples TRBV27 to TRBJ2-3; D possibly corresponds to TRBD2 (6 bases). The CDR3 has 16 residues. Trimming pared 4 bases from V and 0 bases from J, leaving 14 bases between. Germline assignment: CDR1 MNHEY and CDR2 SMNVEV (reference sequence). The CDR3 nucleotides read TGTGCCAGCAGTTCACTTAGCGGCCCTAGCACAGATACGCAGTATTTT. Residues: CASSSLSGPSTDTQYF.

The chain uses TRBV4-2 and TRBJ2-2, with D possibly matching TRBD2 (5 bases). The V gene lost 0 bases and the J gene lost 2 bases, with 7 bases spanning the gap. CDR1 is LGHNA and CDR2 is YNFKEQ in the germline V gene. The CDR3 has 15 residues. Here the CDR3 DNA reads TGTGCCAGCAGCCAAGAGAGCGGAAACACCGGGGAGCTGTTTTTT. Its protein is CASSQESGNTGELFF.

This clonotype was seen a few times. V gene TRBV7-2 combines with J gene TRBJ2-3, with a weak D call TRBD2 (6 bases). V gave up 7 bases and J gave up 5 bases, with 13 bases separating them. The CDR3 runs 13 residues. Germline-derived CDR1 and CDR2 are SGHTA and FQGNSA. For the CDR3, the DNA is TGTGCCAGCACGCCAAGGAGGGAAGATACGCAGTATTTT. It codes for CASTPRREDTQYF.

This clonotype was seen a handful of times. V usage is TRBV12-3 or TRBV12-4 and J usage is TRBJ2-1; a possible D gene is TRBD2 (5 bases). The CDR3 runs 15 residues. V lost 6 bases to trimming and J lost 8 bases, with 20 bases between them. CDR3 in amino acids: CASSPGWSLGYEQFF. The CDR3 nucleotides read TGTGCCAGCAGCCCGGGATGGTCCCTTGGCTATGAGCAGTTCTTC.

This clonotype was counted only a few times. The chain links TRBV24-1 to TRBJ2-3, with 7 bases that match TRBD1. This CDR3 has 17 residues. Germline loops: CDR1 KGHDR, CDR2 SFDVKD. J lost 2 bases, V lost 3 bases, and 10 bases had no gene match. CDR3 in amino acids: CATSDPGGSSYTDTQYF. The CDR3 DNA reads TGTGCCACCAGTGATCCAGGGGGTTCAAGTTACACAGATACGCAGTATTTT.

This clonotype was seen more than once but under ten times. The chain has TRBV14 and TRBJ2-1; 10 bases map to TRBD2. V lost 0 bases to trimming and J lost 8 bases; unmatched junction nucleotides: 10. The CDR3 covers 17 residues. In germline, CDR1 is SGHDN, CDR2 FVKESK. CDR3 protein: CASSQDRAGGPRYEQFF. The CDR3 DNA reads as TGTGCCAGCAGCCAAGATAGAGCGGGAGGGCCTAGGTATGAGCAGTTCTTC.

This chain uses TRBV24-1 with TRBJ2-2; D is unresolved. Germline-derived CDR1 and CDR2 are KGHDR and SFDVKD. V shed 4 bases and J shed 2 bases, with 13 bases lying between them. There are 16 residues in the CDR3. The CDR3 nucleotides are TGTGCCACCAGTGACCCTGGACCTAGAAACACCGGGGAGCTGTTTTTT. It codes for CATSDPGPRNTGELFF.

This clonotype was picked up a small number of times. The rearrangement uses TRBV5-1 and TRBJ1-2; 11 nucleotides align to TRBD1. This CDR3 comprises 13 residues. Looked up from germline, CDR1 is SGHRS and CDR2 is YFSETQ. Trimming at V came to 3 bases and at J to 7 bases, leaving 2 bases not matched to a gene. The chain's CDR3 is CASSSDRGLGYTF. DNA of the CDR3: TGCGCCAGCAGCTCGGACAGGGGGCTTGGCTACACCTTC.

Regarding this clonotype: This clone may be a read error of a much larger clone one base away. The chain combines TRBV12-3 or TRBV12-4 with TRBJ1-2; 9 bases map to TRBD1. CDR3 size: 15 residues. The DNA for the CDR3 is TGTGCCAGCAGTTTACACGACAGGGGGAACTATGGCTACCCCTTC. It encodes CASSLHDRGNYGYPF.